The 21 T cell receptor beta chains below were found in one sample sequenced in a study of human T cells and chemical hapten exposure. Stated time point: patch test 2, 6 weeks after DPC sensitization. Treatment specified: therapeutic diphenylcyclopropenone sensitization with weekly scalp DPC. Each CDR3 protein is one row after TCRdb ran MiXCR on the RACE reads. The top ten clones hold 6.8% of a sample with approximately 69,000 distinct CDR3 sequences, 9% to 12% of them seen once. The source material was whole blood, sampled in connection with sensitization to the hapten diphenylcyclopropenone (DPC). These receptors were collected from a woman aged 50 to 60 with alopecia areata. Some clones in this sample may be carry-over from other donors' samples.

This clonotype was picked up many times. The genes are TRBV2 and TRBJ2-1; D perhaps matches TRBD2 (6 bases). Deletions cut 5 bases from V and 5 bases from J, with 16 bases between. This CDR3 comprises 15 residues. Germline CDR1 is SNHLY and CDR2 is FYNNEI. The CDR3 spells CASSSREFGNNEQFF. In DNA form, the CDR3 reads TGTGCCAGCAGTTCTCGGGAGTTTGGTAACAATGAGCAGTTCTTC.

This sequence joins TRBV2 and TRBJ2-3; D is ambiguous. V gave up 2 bases and J gave up 0 bases, with 18 bases separating them. Germline V gene data show CDR1 as SNHLY and CDR2 as FYNNEI. The CDR3 covers 18 residues. DNA for the CDR3: TGTGCCAGCAGTGAAATTTTTCTTCCAGACCCTAGCACAGATACGCAGTATTTT. Its protein is CASSEIFLPDPSTDTQYF.

This rearrangement joins TRBV5-6 to TRBJ2-1; D may be TRBD1 or TRBD2 (5 bases each). V was pared by 1 base and J by 8 bases, with 10 bases between. The CDR3 extends over 13 amino acids. Germline values: CDR1 SGHDT, CDR2 YYEEEE. CDR3 nucleotides: TGTGCCAGCAGCTTGTGGGGGATCTATGAGCAGTTCTTC. Translated: CASSLWGIYEQFF.

As for this clonotype: A much larger clone lies a single base off, so this may be a read error. The chain couples TRBV3-1 to TRBJ2-5; 9 bases are a match to TRBD2. This CDR3 contains 16 residues. The germline gives CDR1 LGHDT, CDR2 YNNKEL (reference sequence). CDR3 in DNA: TGTACCAGCAGCCCTTCAGGAGCCAGCGGGAGGGAGACCCAGTACTTC. Its translation: CTSSPSGASGRETQYF.

This clonotype has at least ten counts. V usage is TRBV12-3 or TRBV12-4 and J usage is TRBJ1-2; D uncertain. The ends were cut back, 3 bases at V and 4 bases at J, with 15 bases in the middle. The CDR3 has 15 residues. CDR3 sequence (DNA): TGTGCCAGCAGTTTGGCGGGTAGTGGTGCCTATGGCTACACCTTC. It translates to CASSLAGSGAYGYTF.

This clonotype was counted ten times or more. The chain employs TRBV20-1 and TRBJ1-2; D unclear. Per the germline V gene, CDR1 is DFQATT and CDR2 is SNEGSKA (reference sequence). The CDR3 covers 12 residues. Trimming removed 3 bases at V and 4 bases at J, with 9 bases between. Written as DNA, the CDR3 is TGCAGTGCTAGGTGGGGTTTCTATGGCTACACCTTC. Protein product: CSARWGFYGYTF.

This clonotype was seen repeatedly, ten times or more. This rearrangement joins TRBV6-2 or TRBV6-3 to TRBJ1-1, with a tentative D call TRBD1 (5 bases). The V end lost 4 bases, the J end lost 1 base, and 7 bases lay between the germline ends. The CDR3 has 13 amino acids. Looked up from germline, CDR1 is MNHEY and CDR2 is SVGEGT. The CDR3 reads CASSLGGNTEAFF. CDR3 bases: TGTGCCAGCAGTTTGGGGGGGAACACTGAAGCTTTCTTT.

V gene TRBV7-2 combines with J gene TRBJ2-1; 7 bases are shared with TRBD2. The CDR3 is made up of 15 amino acids. V was clipped by 2 bases and J by 0 bases; unmatched bases: 1. Per germline, CDR1 SGHTA and CDR2 FQGNSA. The CDR3 is CASSLLADSYNEQFF. The CDR3 nucleotides read TGTGCCAGCAGCTTACTAGCGGACTCCTACAATGAGCAGTTCTTC.

This clonotype showed up many times. The rearrangement links TRBV7-6 to TRBJ2-1; 8 nucleotides align to TRBD2. In germline, CDR1 is SGHVS, CDR2 FNYEAQ. J was trimmed by 12 bases and V by 3 bases; bases with no gene match: 10. The length of the CDR3 is 14 residues. CDR3 residues: CASSLGREASLQFF. The CDR3 nucleotides read TGTGCCAGCAGCTTGGGGCGGGAGGCCAGTCTGCAGTTCTTC.

In this sample, this clonotype turned up many times. CDR3 sequence (DNA): TGTGCCAGCAGCAAACCCGAGACTAGCGGGACGGCGAATGAGCAGTTCTTC. Translating gives CASSKPETSGTANEQFF. The chain employs TRBV21-1 and TRBJ2-1; TRBD2 was called by the table and not checked on the DNA. TRBV21-1 is classified as a pseudogene. This CDR3 comprises 17 residues.

The chain uses TRBV29-1 and TRBJ2-2; D not certain. CDR3 length: 13 amino acids. V was cut by 5 bases and J by 2 bases, with 9 bases left in between. CDR1 and CDR2 from the germline V gene are SQVTM and ANQGSEA. CDR3 amino acids: CSVQVTNTGELFF. CDR3 in DNA: TGCAGCGTTCAAGTTACCAACACCGGGGAGCTGTTTTTT.

V and J are TRBV12-3 or TRBV12-4 and TRBJ2-7; D may be TRBD2 (5 bases). This CDR3 has 14 residues. V was cut by 5 bases and J by 2 bases, with 13 bases left in between. The CDR3 loop reads CASSAPGVTYEQYF. For the CDR3, the DNA is TGTGCCAGCAGTGCTCCCGGGGTCACCTACGAGCAGTACTTC.

This clonotype was detected many times. The chain employs TRBV11-2 and TRBJ1-1; D remains unclear. Germline V gene data show CDR1 as SGHAT and CDR2 as FQNNGV. The CDR3 has 14 residues. V was cut by 3 bases and J by 2 bases, with 10 bases left in between. The CDR3 DNA reads as TGTGCCAGCAGCTTTCAAGGTCACAACACTGAAGCTTTCTTT. It encodes CASSFQGHNTEAFF. The full variable domain, completed using reference TRBV11-2 and TRBJ1-1, is EAGVAQSPRYKIIEKRQSVAFWCNPISGHATLYWYQQILGQGPKLLIQFQNNGVVDDSQLPKDRFSAERLKGVDSTLKIQPAKLEDSAVYLCASSFQGHNTEAFFGQGTRLTVV.

This clonotype was recorded at least ten times. This chain joins TRBV12-3 or TRBV12-4 and TRBJ2-3; no firm D call. This CDR3 has 17 residues. V was clipped by 4 bases and J by 0 bases, with 17 bases between them. CDR3: CASSSEDVFTSTDTQYF. The CDR3 nucleotides are TGTGCCAGCAGTTCCGAAGATGTATTTACTAGCACAGATACGCAGTATTTT.

This clonotype was found many times. CDR3 sequence (DNA): TGCGCCAGCAGCCGTGACGGGAGTGGGTACGAGCAGTACTTC. The encoded protein is CASSRDGSGYEQYF. V gene TRBV5-1 combines with J gene TRBJ2-7, with D possibly TRBD2 on 6 matching bases. This CDR3 is built from 14 residues. Germline CDR1 and CDR2: SGHRS and YFSETQ. Trimming stripped 4 bases from V and 4 bases from J, with 15 bases between.

This clonotype was seen many times. The CDR3 sequence: CASSIGGASGPSTDTQYF. In nucleotides, the CDR3 is TGTGCCAGTAGTATAGGAGGCGCTAGCGGACCATCAACAGATACGCAGTATTTT. J is TRBJ2-3 and V is TRBV19; 7 nucleotides align to TRBD2. Germline CDR1 and CDR2: LNHDA and SQIVND (reference sequence). With 1 base clipped from V and 3 bases from J, the junction kept 13 bases outside the gene matches. CDR3 size: 18 residues.

This clonotype was found many times. The gene calls are TRBV4-1 and TRBJ2-7, with 8 nucleotides matching TRBD1. Trimming took 5 bases from V and 7 from J; bases not matched to a gene: 22. Germline V gives CDR1 MGHRA, CDR2 YSYEKL. The CDR3 has 18 amino acids. DNA of the CDR3: TGCGCCAGCAGCTCTCTCGCAGGGGGCAAAGTCAACATATTGGAGCAGTACTTC. Translated: CASSSLAGGKVNILEQYF.

The chain joins TRBV29-1 to TRBJ2-1, with TRBD2 matching 9 bases. There are 13 residues in the CDR3. J lost 5 bases, V lost 4 bases, and 3 bases had no gene match. Looked up from germline, CDR1 is SQVTM and CDR2 is ANQGSEA. CDR3 coding DNA: TGCAGCGTTGGACTAGCGGAAAACAATGAGCAGTTCTTC. Its translation: CSVGLAENNEQFF.

At least ten counts were recorded for this clonotype. V is TRBV6-2 or TRBV6-3 and J is TRBJ1-2; D remains ambiguous. V was pared by 4 bases and J by 8 bases, with 20 bases between. The CDR3 sequence is 15 residues long. The germline V gene encodes CDR1 MNHEY and CDR2 SVGEGT. The CDR3 sequence is CASSSHTSGEWGYTF. As DNA, the CDR3 is TGTGCCAGCAGTTCCCATACAAGCGGCGAGTGGGGCTACACCTTC.

Only a few counts were recorded for this clonotype. V and J are TRBV6-5 and TRBJ1-1; perhaps TRBD1 as D (5 bases). CDR3 length: 15 amino acids. Trimming stripped 5 bases from V and 1 base from J, with 14 bases between. The germline V gene has CDR1 MNHEY and CDR2 SVGAGI. In nucleotides, the CDR3 is TGTGCCAGCAGTCCCATCAGGGAGTGGAACACTGAAGCTTTCTTT. This codes for CASSPIREWNTEAFF.

This clonotype was observed at least ten times. This CDR3 is CASSVGGPEAFF. The CDR3 DNA reads as TGTGCCAGCAGCGTAGGGGGACCTGAAGCTTTCTTT. The rearrangement joins TRBV6-6 to TRBJ1-1; D may be TRBD1 (6 bases). V was shortened by 6 bases and J by 6 bases, with 11 bases between the two germline ends. This CDR3 spans 12 amino acids. Germline CDR1 is MNHNY and CDR2 is SVGAGI (reference sequence).